This is a list of T cell receptor beta chains from one sample in a study of T cells after yellow fever vaccination. Each CDR3 protein is one row after TCRdb ran MiXCR on the 5' RACE reads. This table holds 450,000 to 550,000 distinct CDR3 sequences, 19% found once. The sequencing used PBMCs, collected 15 days after the yellow fever booster vaccination. Receptors originate from a man aged 25 to 45 who received the YFV17D yellow fever vaccine. Both conserved end residues are part of each CDR3. A D gene is named only where the DNA matches it firmly. A row's size may be missing; if present it is once, few, many or a size class.

j_call d_call clone_size v_call cdr3_nt cdr3_aa
TRBJ2-1 NA once TRBV29-1 TGCAGCGTTGCCTTTAGCACAGCGGACTACAATGAGCAGTTCTTC CSVAFSTADYNEQFF
TRBJ2-3 TRBD1 NA TRBV11-2 TGTGCCAGCAGCCATAGTGACTACAGGGGATATTTT CASSHSDYRGYF
TRBJ2-7 TRBD2 NA TRBV11-1 TGTGCCAGCAGCTTAGGTGTAGGTACAGCGGGAGGAAGCTCCTACGAGCAGTACTTC CASSLGVGTAGGSSYEQYF
TRBJ2-7 TRBD1 many TRBV6-1 TGTGCCAGCAGCACAGGGGGCTCCTACGAGCAGTACTTC CASSTGGSYEQYF
TRBJ2-1 NA few TRBV7-9 TGTGCCAGCAGTAAATACCGGGACGATTTCTACAATGAGCAGTTCTTC CASSKYRDDFYNEQFF
TRBJ1-1 TRBD1 NA TRBV27 TGTGCCAGCAGTTTACAGGGGGCCGCGACTGAAGCTTTCTTT CASSLQGAATEAFF
TRBJ2-7 TRBD2 few TRBV29-1 TGCAGCGTTGTTTGGATAGCGGGGATATACGAGCAGTACTTC CSVVWIAGIYEQYF
TRBJ2-7 TRBD2 many TRBV20-1 TGCAGTGCTGGGGGGGGATTGGCCTCCTACGAGCAGTACTTC CSAGGGLASYEQYF
TRBJ1-4 TRBD1 few TRBV4-3 TGCGCCAGCAGCCAACCGGGACAGGGTAATGAAAAACTGTTTTTT CASSQPGQGNEKLFF
TRBJ1-4 NA NA TRBV5-1 TGCGCCAGCAGTCCACAGGCGAATGAAAAACTGTTTTTT CASSPQANEKLFF
TRBJ2-7 NA few TRBV29-1 TGCAGCGTTGCTCTAGGGACCCCCTACGAGCAGTACTTC CSVALGTPYEQYF
TRBJ2-1 NA NA TRBV2 TGTGCCAGCAGTGAAGAGCACGGTGCCTTGTTGGAGCAGTTCTTC CASSEEHGALLEQFF
TRBJ2-1 TRBD2 few TRBV5-1 TGCGCCAGCAGCTTGTGGACTAGCGGGAGCGGCGATGAGCAGTTCTTC CASSLWTSGSGDEQFF
TRBJ2-7 NA few TRBV14 TGTGCCAGCAGCGCCCGAGGGGCAGGGTCGGAGCAGTACTTC CASSARGAGSEQYF
TRBJ1-6 NA few TRBV20-1 TGCAGTGCTAGCACCCCAGGAAATTCACCCCTCCACTTT CSASTPGNSPLHF
TRBJ2-3 NA NA TRBV19 TGTGCCAGTAGGAGCGTCACAAACGGGGATACGCAGTATTTT CASRSVTNGDTQYF
TRBJ1-5 NA few TRBV5-1 TGCGCCAGCAGCATTCAGCCCCAGCATTTT CASSIQPQHF
TRBJ2-7 NA few TRBV20-1 TGCAGTGCTAGATCCCAGGACAACCCCTACGAGCAGTACTTC CSARSQDNPYEQYF
TRBJ2-7 TRBD2 NA TRBV28 TGTGCCACCCAGGGACTAGCGGGACCCTACGAGCAGTACTTC CATQGLAGPYEQYF
TRBJ2-7 TRBD2 NA TRBV20-1 TGCAGTGCTAGATCCGGTCTAGCGGAGATCTACGAGCAGTACTTC CSARSGLAEIYEQYF
TRBJ1-1 NA NA TRBV19 TGTGCCAGTAGACCCAATCGCCGACGGATTCTAGGGGGGAACACTGAAGCTTTCTTT CASRPNRRRILGGNTEAFF
TRBJ2-5 TRBD1 few TRBV7-2 TGTGCCAGCACCCCCCACCGGACAGGGGGCGCTGAGACCCAGTACTTC CASTPHRTGGAETQYF
TRBJ2-7 TRBD2 NA TRBV2 TGTGCCACCGGGACTAGCGCGACCGTTAAGTACTTC CATGTSATVKYF
TRBJ2-2 NA NA TRBV7-2 TGTGCCAGCAGCTTAGCGAGGCTACCGGGCGGGGAGCTGTTTTTT CASSLARLPGGELFF
TRBJ1-3 NA few TRBV11-2 TGTGCCAGCAGCTGGGACTACCTCTCTGGAAACACCATATATTTT CASSWDYLSGNTIYF
TRBJ2-3 TRBD2 NA TRBV20-1 TGCAGTGCTAGAAAACTAGCGGAGAGCACAGATACGCAGTATTTT CSARKLAESTDTQYF
TRBJ2-3 TRBD2 few TRBV4-1 TGCGCCAGCAGCCAGACTGCTAGCGGGCAGGCTACGCAGTATTTT CASSQTASGQATQYF